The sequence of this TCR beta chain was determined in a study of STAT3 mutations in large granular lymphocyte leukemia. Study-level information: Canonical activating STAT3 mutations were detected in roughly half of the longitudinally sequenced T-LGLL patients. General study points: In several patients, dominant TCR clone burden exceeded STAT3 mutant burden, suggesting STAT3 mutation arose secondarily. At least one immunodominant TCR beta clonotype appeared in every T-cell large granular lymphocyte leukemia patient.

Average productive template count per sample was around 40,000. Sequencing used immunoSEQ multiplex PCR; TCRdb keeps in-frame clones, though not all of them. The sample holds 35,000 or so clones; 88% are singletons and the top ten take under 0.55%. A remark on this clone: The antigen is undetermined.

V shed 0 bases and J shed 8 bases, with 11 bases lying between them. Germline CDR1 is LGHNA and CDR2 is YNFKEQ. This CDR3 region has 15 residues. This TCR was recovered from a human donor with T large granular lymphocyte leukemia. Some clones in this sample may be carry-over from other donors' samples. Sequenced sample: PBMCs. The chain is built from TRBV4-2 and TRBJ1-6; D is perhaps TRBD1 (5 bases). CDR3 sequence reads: CASSQEQAGDSPLHF. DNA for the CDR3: TGTGCCAGCAGCCAAGAACAGGCCGGGGATTCACCCCTCCACTTT.